These 3 T cell receptor beta chains share one sample of origin, sequenced in a study of beta chain features in type 1 diabetes. The study reverse transcribed the entire isolated RNA, so it sequenced expressed TCRB transcripts. The table came from immunoSEQ multiplex PCR; TCRdb's copy has only in-frame clones and leaves some out. The sample has 20,000 to 30,000 clones, about 45% seen once. No antigen is known for these receptors. The study, taken as a whole, reports: TCRB CDR3s were moderately but significantly shorter in Type 1 diabetes patients in all four CD4+ subsets.

What was sequenced was stem cell memory CD4+ T cells from blood. The receptors were sampled from a young man with type 1 diabetes.

This clone has a handful of counts. The rearrangement joins TRBV25-1 to TRBJ1-5; 7 bases align to TRBD1. V shed 5 bases, J shed 2 bases, and the junction held 6 bases outside the gene matches. This CDR3 has 15 amino acids. CDR1 and CDR2 from the germline V gene are MGHDK and SYGVNS. CDR3 amino acids: CASSKGGSGNQPQHF. DNA for the CDR3: TGTGCCAGCAGTAAAGGGGGCTCGGGCAATCAGCCCCAGCATTTT.

This chain connects TRBV5-4 to TRBJ1-2; D gene ambiguous. Germline V gene lookup returns CDR1 SGHNT and CDR2 YYREEE (reference sequence). V dropped 0 bases and J dropped 2 bases, with 8 bases sitting between them. This CDR3 contains 14 residues. The CDR3, as DNA: TGTGCCAGCAGCTTGGCAGGCAGGAACTATGGCTACACCTTC. Amino acid sequence: CASSLAGRNYGYTF.

J is TRBJ1-5 and V is TRBV27; maybe TRBD1 (5 bases). The V end lost 9 bases, the J end lost 6 bases, and 18 bases lay between the germline ends. The CDR3 spans 14 residues. Germline CDR1 is MNHEY and CDR2 is SMNVEV (reference sequence). CDR3 amino acids: CASAGGLTIQPQHF. The CDR3 nucleotides read TGTGCCAGTGCTGGGGGGTTGACGATTCAGCCCCAGCATTTT.